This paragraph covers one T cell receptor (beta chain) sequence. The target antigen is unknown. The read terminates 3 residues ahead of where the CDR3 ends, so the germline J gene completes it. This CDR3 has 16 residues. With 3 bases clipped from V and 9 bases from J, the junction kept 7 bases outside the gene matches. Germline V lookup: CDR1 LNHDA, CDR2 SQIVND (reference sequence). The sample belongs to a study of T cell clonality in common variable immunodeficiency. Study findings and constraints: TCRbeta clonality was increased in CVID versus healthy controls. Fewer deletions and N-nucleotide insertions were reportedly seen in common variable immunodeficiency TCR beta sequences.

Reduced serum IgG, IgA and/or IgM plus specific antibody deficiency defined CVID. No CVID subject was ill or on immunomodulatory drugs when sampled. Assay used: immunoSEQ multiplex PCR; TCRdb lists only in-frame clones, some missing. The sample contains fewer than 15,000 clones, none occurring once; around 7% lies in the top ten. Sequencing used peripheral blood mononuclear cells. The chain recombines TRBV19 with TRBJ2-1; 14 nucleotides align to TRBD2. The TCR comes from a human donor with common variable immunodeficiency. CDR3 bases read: TGTGCCAGTAGTATCGGGGGACTAGCGGGGGTCAGTGAG. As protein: CASSIGGLAGVSE. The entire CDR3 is CASSIGGLAGVSEQFF.